The T cell receptor (beta chain) described here comes from a study of PD-1 blockade in classical Hodgkin lymphoma. TCRdb keeps only in-frame clones here, not all; method: immunoSEQ multiplex PCR. The sample holds about 46,000 clones, over 70% seen once. Every single patient, without exception, relapsed after autologous stem cell transplantation, and brentuximab vedotin exposure varied. The germline gives CDR1 SGHRS, CDR2 YFSETQ. The CDR3 is made up of 14 amino acids. With 0 bases removed from V and 5 bases from J, the gap between germline ends came to 12 bases. Study results and caveats: Lower baseline TCR diversity was reported for newly diagnosed patients than for healthy donors. Patients who responded completely had about the same baseline diversity as newly diagnosed patients.

This clone was picked up one time. Its antigen remains unknown. This receptor was identified in a human donor with classical Hodgkin lymphoma. The V call is TRBV5-1, the J call TRBJ2-7; D unclear. The material was peripheral blood mononuclear cells (PBMCs), obtained before the second cycle of nivolumab. Written as DNA, the CDR3 is TGCGCCAGCAGCTTGGCTAACATTTATGACGAGCAGTACTTC. Its protein product is CASSLANIYDEQYF.